One sample yielded the 13 T cell receptor beta chains listed below, sequenced in a study of blood T cell repertoires in COVID-19. Libraries were prepared by immunoSEQ multiplex PCR; TCRdb keeps only in-frame clonotypes and omits some of them. This sample yields approximately 79,000 clones, of which around 83% are seen a single time; 20% to 25% belongs to the top ten. The sample was peripheral blood. The source of these receptors is a woman between 45 and 65 years old with acute or convalescent COVID-19.

The V gene is TRBV7-9, the J gene TRBJ2-2, with 7 bases lining up with TRBD1. CDR1 and CDR2 from the germline V gene are SEHNR and FQNEAQ (reference sequence). The V gene end was trimmed by 7 bases and the J gene end by 5 bases; junction bases not matched to a gene: 7. The CDR3 contains 14 residues. As DNA, the CDR3 is TGTGCCAGCACCCCGACAGGGCAAACCGGGGAGCTGTTTTTT. It encodes CASTPTGQTGELFF.

The chain carries TRBV6-4 and TRBJ2-7, with D possibly matching TRBD2 (6 bases). CDR3 length: 14 residues. The germline V gene encodes CDR1 MRHNA and CDR2 SNTAGT. V lost 10 bases and J 5 bases, leaving 21 bases between the germline ends. In nucleotides, the CDR3 is TGTGCCAACCCTATGACTAGATCTAGGAACGAGCAGTACTTC. Encoded protein: CANPMTRSRNEQYF.

The J gene is TRBJ1-2, the V gene TRBV2, with 8 bases identical to TRBD1. Germline CDR1 reads SNHLY; CDR2 reads FYNNEI. The CDR3 has 14 amino acids. Trimming at V came to 3 bases and at J to 8 bases, leaving 8 bases not matched to a gene. CDR3 nucleotide sequence: TGTGCCAGCAGTGATAATCACAGGGGGGTGGGCTACACCTTC. This sequence encodes CASSDNHRGVGYTF.

This sequence joins TRBV4-3 and TRBJ2-1; D unresolved. The CDR3 has 15 amino acids. CDR1 is LGHNA, CDR2 YSLEER, per germline. With 1 base removed from V and 9 bases from J, the gap between germline ends came to 16 bases. CDR3 sequence (DNA): TGCGCCAGCAGCCAAGGCACACAGACCACAACTGAGCAGTTCTTC. Translating it yields CASSQGTQTTTEQFF.

V usage is TRBV12-3 or TRBV12-4 and J usage is TRBJ1-6, with 9 bases matching TRBD1. This CDR3 is 13 amino acids long. V lost 4 bases and J lost 18; bases outside the gene matches: 10. Here the CDR3 reads CASSSQLGQGPHF. CDR3 DNA: TGTGCCAGCAGTTCCCAGTTAGGACAGGGGCCCCACTTT.

The rearrangement joins TRBV6-2 or TRBV6-3 to TRBJ2-1; 8 nucleotides match TRBD2. The CDR3 has 14 residues. Trimming at V came to 6 bases and at J to 7 bases, leaving 8 bases not matched to a gene. CDR1 and CDR2 from the germline V gene are MNHEY and SVGEGT. CDR3 amino acids: CASSWTSHFNEQFF. The DNA for the CDR3 is TGTGCCAGCAGCTGGACTAGCCATTTTAATGAGCAGTTCTTC.

This chain joins TRBV6-6 and TRBJ2-1; D is undetermined. The V gene lost 7 bases and the J gene lost 4 bases, with 17 bases spanning the gap. The CDR3 consists of 15 residues. Looked up from germline, CDR1 is MNHNY and CDR2 is SVGAGI (reference sequence). CDR3 protein: CASTRGDGSYNEQFF. DNA of the CDR3: TGTGCCAGCACCCGAGGAGATGGGTCTTACAATGAGCAGTTCTTC.

The chain uses TRBV27 and TRBJ2-1, with TRBD2 identical over 8 bases. This CDR3 comprises 12 residues. V shed 2 bases and J 15 bases; nucleotides not matched to a gene: 6. Germline loops: CDR1 MNHEY, CDR2 SMNVEV (reference sequence). DNA for the CDR3: TGTGCCAGCAGTTTAGTGCGGGGGGTTCGGTTCTTC. It translates to CASSLVRGVRFF.

The chain employs TRBV19 and TRBJ1-2; D is uncertain. Germline-derived CDR1 and CDR2 are LNHDA and SQIVND (reference sequence). V gave up 7 bases and J gave up 5 bases, with 17 bases separating them. This CDR3 is built from 14 residues. CDR3 loop: CASTEAGERYGYTF. CDR3 nucleotides: TGTGCCAGTACCGAAGCTGGCGAGAGGTATGGCTACACCTTC.

The V call is TRBV5-5, the J call TRBJ2-7, with 11 bases identical to TRBD1. This CDR3 is built from 16 residues. Trimming cost V 7 bases and J 0 bases; bases outside gene matches: 9. CDR1 and CDR2 from the germline V gene are SGHKS and YYEKEE (reference sequence). The CDR3 bases are TGTGCCAGCGGTCCACCGGGACAGGGGGACTCCTACGAGCAGTACTTC. Translating it yields CASGPPGQGDSYEQYF.

The rearrangement joins TRBV5-4 to TRBJ2-7; 10 nucleotides align to TRBD2. V shed 0 bases and J 2 bases; nucleotides not matched to a gene: 5. Germline V lookup: CDR1 SGHNT, CDR2 YYREEE (reference sequence). The CDR3 extends over 16 amino acids. CDR3 sequence (DNA): TGTGCCAGCAGCTTGGGAAGGGGACTAGCGACCTACGAGCAGTACTTC. The encoded protein is CASSLGRGLATYEQYF.

The gene calls are TRBV2 and TRBJ1-2; D gene unclear. Between the trimmed V and J ends, which lost 5 bases and 7 bases, there was a span of 17 bases. The CDR3 loop spans 14 amino acids. From germline, CDR1 is SNHLY and CDR2 FYNNEI. The CDR3 sequence: CASSISLPAPGYTF. CDR3 coding DNA: TGTGCCAGCAGTATCTCACTCCCCGCTCCTGGCTACACCTTC.

This chain connects TRBV13 to TRBJ2-4, with D possibly TRBD2 on 5 matching bases. V lost 5 bases and J lost 1, with 21 bases in between. Germline V CDR1 and CDR2: PRHDT, FYEKMQ (reference sequence). CDR3 length: 18 residues. The CDR3 reads CASSPRHGAGGAKNIQYF. CDR3 sequence (DNA): TGTGCCAGCAGCCCCCGACATGGTGCCGGCGGGGCCAAAAACATTCAGTACTTC.